Listed below are T cell receptor beta chains from one sample, sequenced in a study of T cell repertoires in ileal Crohn's disease. Data came from immunoSEQ multiplex PCR; TCRdb stores just in-frame clones and leaves some out. Of 2,000 to 2,500 clones listed, 70% to 80% are singletons. The sample comprised ileal tissue. The source is an adult with Crohn's disease. Each CDR3 is given with its conserved first and last residue. The D gene is left open where the match is weak. Some rows mark clone size as missing; the rest say once, few, many or name a class of expanded clone.

D: TRBD2; J: TRBJ2-7; size: large; V: TRBV6-4; length: 15; CDR3: CASSDSSGSSYEQYF; DNA: TGTGCCAGCAGTGACTCTAGCGGGAGCTCCTACGAGCAGTACTTC
D: NA; J: TRBJ1-2; size: NA; V: TRBV6-4; length: 16; CDR3: CASSDSLAWSNYGYTF; DNA: TGTGCCAGCAGTGACTCGTTGGCGTGGAGTAACTATGGCTACACCTTC
D: NA; J: TRBJ2-2; size: NA; V: TRBV25-1; length: 15; CDR3: CASSFMRLGTGELFF; DNA: TGTGCCAGCAGTTTCATGCGGTTAGGCACCGGGGAGCTGTTTTTT
D: TRBD1; J: TRBJ1-1; size: NA; V: TRBV19; length: 17; CDR3: CASSMWAGGFRNTEAFF; DNA: TGTGCCAGTAGTATGTGGGCAGGGGGCTTCAGGAACACTGAAGCTTTCTTT
D: NA; J: TRBJ2-2; size: NA; V: TRBV21-1; length: 13; CDR3: CASRGKFGGELFF; DNA: TGTGCCAGCAGAGGCAAGTTCGGGGGGGAGCTGTTTTTT
D: TRBD1; J: TRBJ2-3; size: NA; V: TRBV5-6; length: 17; CDR3: CASSLRWDRGRADTQYF; DNA: TGTGCCAGCAGCTTGAGATGGGACAGGGGGCGGGCAGATACGCAGTATTTT
D: TRBD2; J: TRBJ2-5; size: few; V: TRBV5-1; length: 14; CDR3: CASSAETSGGTYYF; DNA: TGCGCCAGCAGCGCGGAGACTAGCGGGGGGACTTATTACTTC
D: TRBD1; J: TRBJ1-2; size: large; V: TRBV4-1; length: 14; CDR3: CASSQEQGGDGYTF; DNA: TGCGCCAGCAGCCAAGAACAAGGGGGCGACGGCTACACCTTC
D: NA; J: TRBJ1-6; size: NA; V: TRBV14; length: 13; CDR3: CASRWRENSPLHF; DNA: TGTGCCAGCAGATGGAGAGAGAATTCACCCCTCCACTTT
D: NA; J: TRBJ2-2; size: NA; V: TRBV4-1; length: 15; CDR3: CASTLSAANTGELFF; DNA: TGCGCCAGCACTCTGAGCGCCGCGAACACCGGGGAGCTGTTTTTT
D: NA; J: TRBJ2-7; size: NA; V: TRBV5-6; length: 13; CDR3: CASFGQSSYEQYF; DNA: TGTGCCAGCTTCGGACAGAGCTCCTACGAGCAGTACTTC
D: NA; J: TRBJ1-1; size: NA; V: TRBV27; length: 14; CDR3: CASSLSAGGYEAFF; DNA: TGTGCCAGCAGTTTATCCGCGGGCGGATATGAAGCTTTCTTT
D: NA; J: TRBJ2-1; size: NA; V: TRBV5-1; length: 17; CDR3: CASSEQPNGGLGNEQFF; DNA: TGCGCCAGCAGCGAACAGCCCAACGGGGGTCTCGGCAATGAGCAGTTCTTC
D: NA; J: TRBJ1-2; size: NA; V: TRBV2; length: 12; CDR3: CASSPGESGYTF; DNA: TGTGCCAGCAGTCCAGGGGAATCTGGCTACACCTTC
D: TRBD1; J: TRBJ1-1; size: NA; V: TRBV6-5; length: 15; CDR3: CASRPTGASNTEAFF; DNA: TGTGCCAGCAGACCGACAGGGGCTTCGAACACTGAAGCTTTCTTT
D: NA; J: TRBJ2-3; size: NA; V: TRBV19; length: 14; CDR3: CASTGRGAVNTQYF; DNA: TGTGCAAGTACCGGGCGCGGGGCAGTTAATACGCAGTATTTT
D: TRBD2; J: TRBJ2-1; size: NA; V: TRBV6-4; length: 14; CDR3: CASSDGTSGNEQFF; DNA: TGTGCCAGCAGTGACGGGACTAGCGGCAATGAGCAGTTCTTC
D: NA; J: TRBJ1-2; size: NA; V: TRBV29-1; length: 14; CDR3: CSVDLGSGQLGYTF; DNA: TGCAGCGTTGACTTAGGGTCGGGACAACTAGGCTACACCTTC
D: NA; J: TRBJ2-5; size: once; V: TRBV9; length: 12; CDR3: CASSVDGETQYF; DNA: TGTGCCAGCAGCGTAGACGGAGAGACCCAGTACTTC
D: NA; J: TRBJ1-1; size: NA; V: TRBV15; length: 15; CDR3: CATSRRQDLNTEAFF; DNA: TGTGCCACCAGCAGGAGACAGGACTTGAACACTGAAGCTTTCTTT
D: TRBD1; J: TRBJ2-6; size: NA; V: TRBV2; length: 17; CDR3: CASSGTGDVSGANVLTF; DNA: TGTGCCAGCTCTGGGACAGGGGACGTCTCTGGGGCCAACGTCCTGACTTTC